The 24 T cell receptor beta chains below all came from one sample that was sequenced in a study of T cells in Graves' hyperthyroidism and ophthalmopathy. Researchers amplified the TCR beta CDR3 regions from RNA transcripts. Carried out on the TCR CDR3, a first-round RT-PCR used the HTBI primer set. MiXCR, run by TCRdb on the multiplex PCR reads, gives a single entry per CDR3 protein. The sample lists approximately 300,000 distinct CDR3 sequences; about 15% were seen once. Sample: blood. These receptors were obtained from a woman in her fifties or sixties with Graves' ophthalmopathy.

This clonotype appeared many times. This chain connects TRBV12-3 or TRBV12-4 to TRBJ2-1; 9 bases align to TRBD2. This CDR3 has 16 amino acids. With 0 bases clipped from V and 8 bases from J, the junction kept 8 bases outside the gene matches. The CDR3 nucleotides are TGTGCCAGCAGTTTAGCCAGGGTAGCGGGGGTGGATGAGCAGTTCTTC. Its protein is CASSLARVAGVDEQFF.

V is TRBV7-2 and J is TRBJ2-4; 10 nucleotides align to TRBD2. Germline V gene data show CDR1 as SGHTA and CDR2 as FQGNSA. The CDR3 totals 16 residues. J lost 5 bases, V lost 2 bases, and 6 bases had no gene match. The CDR3 nucleotides read TGTGCCAGCAGCTTATTAGGACTAGCGGCCCAAAACATTCAGTACTTC. This encodes CASSLLGLAAQNIQYF.

The V call is TRBV7-8, the J call TRBJ1-3; no definite D call. The CDR3 has 15 residues. From germline, CDR1 is SGHVS and CDR2 FQNEAQ. The V end was cut by 6 bases, the J end by 0 bases, with 12 bases between. This chain's CDR3 is CASSSEGNSGNTIYF. In nucleotides, the CDR3 is TGTGCCAGCAGTTCAGAGGGAAACTCTGGAAACACCATATATTTT.

This clonotype was picked up a small number of times. The chain has TRBV6-2 or TRBV6-3 and TRBJ1-5, with TRBD1 matching 12 bases. The CDR3 loop spans 15 amino acids. The J segment lost 6 bases and the V segment lost 7 bases, leaving 7 bases of the junction unmatched. From germline, CDR1 is MNHEY and CDR2 SVGEGT. The CDR3 sequence: CASNRDRGHGQPQHF. The CDR3 DNA is TGTGCCAGCAACCGGGACAGGGGGCATGGTCAGCCCCAGCATTTT.

This clonotype was observed at least ten times. The V call is TRBV29-1, the J call TRBJ2-3, with 11 bases lining up with TRBD2. The V segment lost 3 bases and the J segment 3 bases; nucleotides outside the gene matches: 5. This CDR3 has 15 residues. Germline-derived CDR1 and CDR2 are SQVTM and ANQGSEA. The CDR3, as DNA: TGCAGCGTTGATGGACTAGCGGGTTCGACAGATACGCAGTATTTT. Translated, it gives CSVDGLAGSTDTQYF.

A note on this clonotype: A much bigger clone sits one base away, suggesting this may be a read error. CDR3 region: CGARGETGMTTSVYEQYF. CDR3 bases: TGCGGTGCTAGAGGAGAGACAGGGATGACGACGTCGGTCTACGAGCAGTACTTC. The V gene is TRBV20-1, the J gene TRBJ2-7, with 7 positions matching TRBD1. Per the germline V gene, CDR1 is DFQATT and CDR2 is SNEGSKA (reference sequence). The CDR3 is made up of 18 amino acids.

V is TRBV6-5 and J is TRBJ1-6; possible D gene TRBD1, 5 bases. The CDR3 covers 18 residues. The V end lost 0 bases, the J end lost 5 bases, and 17 bases lay between the germline ends. Germline V CDR1 and CDR2: MNHEY, SVGAGI. The CDR3 loop reads CASSYSPDAGTDNSPLHF. For the CDR3, the DNA is TGTGCCAGCAGTTACTCGCCCGACGCGGGGACCGATAATTCACCCCTCCACTTT.

There are many counts of this clonotype. This chain joins TRBV7-9 and TRBJ2-1; 7 nucleotides line up with TRBD1. Germline CDR1 reads SEHNR; CDR2 reads FQNEAQ (reference sequence). The CDR3 spans 15 residues. The V and J ends lost 0 bases and 4 bases, in that order; junction bases with no gene match: 3. Here the CDR3 DNA reads TGTGCCAGCAGCTTAGCGGGGACAGAATACAATGAGCAGTTCTTC. Amino acid sequence: CASSLAGTEYNEQFF.

This clonotype was seen at least ten times. The chain is built from TRBV5-6 and TRBJ2-5; maybe TRBD2 (5 bases). Germline CDR1 and CDR2: SGHDT and YYEEEE. V was cut by 3 bases and J by 13 bases, with 25 bases left in between. This CDR3 has 15 residues. Here the CDR3 reads CASSSDRLFVSRAYF. CDR3 nucleotides: TGTGCCAGCAGCTCCGACCGGCTGTTTGTGTCGCGGGCGTACTTC.

The genes are TRBV2 and TRBJ2-1; 9 nucleotides align to TRBD2. CDR3 size: 13 residues. V lost 10 bases, J lost 5 bases, and 6 bases stayed unmatched. Per germline, CDR1 SNHLY and CDR2 FYNNEI. The CDR3 nucleotides read TGTGCCACCCTGGGACTAGCCAACAATGAGCAGTTCTTC. Its protein is CATLGLANNEQFF.

The chain has TRBV9 and TRBJ2-4; 10 nucleotides align to TRBD1. Looked up from germline, CDR1 is SGDLS and CDR2 is YYNGEE. This CDR3 has 15 amino acids. With V trimmed by 3 bases and J by 6 bases, 6 bases remained unmatched. CDR3 nucleotide sequence: TGTGCCAGCAGCGGAGATCGGACAGGGGGAAACATTCAGTACTTC. As protein: CASSGDRTGGNIQYF. The complete variable domain, with remaining parts taken from reference TRBV9 and TRBJ2-4, reads DSGVTQTPKHLITATGQRVTLRCSPRSGDLSVYWYQQSLDQGLQFLIQYYNGEERAKGNILERFSAQQFPDLHSELNLSSLELGDSALYFCASSGDRTGGNIQYFGAGTRLSVL.

The V gene is TRBV29-1, the J gene TRBJ2-1; TRBD1 matches at 9 bases. Germline V CDR1 and CDR2: SQVTM, ANQGSEA. J gave up 1 base and V 6 bases, and 7 bases lay outside the gene matches. The CDR3 loop spans 15 amino acids. CDR3 DNA sequence: TGCAGCGTGGCTACAGGGGGCAATTCCTACAATGAGCAGTTCTTC. Protein sequence: CSVATGGNSYNEQFF.

This clonotype has a count of ten or more. The V gene is TRBV7-9, the J gene TRBJ2-1; D possibly corresponds to TRBD2 (6 bases). The CDR3 totals 15 residues. V gave up 5 bases and J gave up 1 base, with 12 bases separating them. Germline V CDR1 and CDR2: SEHNR, FQNEAQ (reference sequence). The CDR3: CASSPRLVSYNEQFF. The CDR3 DNA follows: TGTGCCAGCAGCCCTCGACTAGTTTCCTACAATGAGCAGTTCTTC.

The sample holds many counts of this clonotype. The V and J genes are TRBV28 and TRBJ2-7; D tentatively reads TRBD1 or TRBD2 (5 bases each). V was pared by 2 bases and J by 2 bases, with 25 bases between. CDR3 length: 19 residues. Looked up from germline, CDR1 is MDHEN and CDR2 is SYDVKM. The CDR3 region is CASSLILGGRTSTPYEQYF. The DNA for the CDR3 is TGTGCCAGCAGTTTAATTTTAGGAGGACGGACAAGTACGCCCTACGAGCAGTACTTC.

This clonotype was picked up a small number of times. The chain recombines TRBV6-1 with TRBJ2-3; 7 nucleotides match TRBD2. Per the germline V gene, CDR1 is MNHNS and CDR2 is SASEGT. V gave up 6 bases and J gave up 0 bases; unmatched junction bases: 9. The CDR3 loop spans 16 amino acids. The CDR3 protein is CASRTRGGGSTDTQYF. In nucleotides, the CDR3 is TGTGCCAGCAGGACGCGCGGGGGAGGTAGCACAGATACGCAGTATTTT.

A few counts support this clonotype. The chain has TRBV29-1 and TRBJ2-7; D gene ambiguous. This CDR3 region has 11 residues. The germline CDR1 and CDR2 sequences are SQVTM and ANQGSEA. Trimming cost V 4 bases and J 3 bases, with 7 bases left between them. CDR3 nucleotides: TGCAGCGTTGTTGTTCTCTACGAGCAGTACTTC. This translates into CSVVVLYEQYF.

This clonotype came up many times. The gene calls are TRBV2 and TRBJ2-3; D is undetermined. Germline lookup yields CDR1 SNHLY and CDR2 FYNNEI. The V end was cut by 0 bases, the J end by 5 bases, with 0 bases between. CDR3 length: 11 residues. This chain's CDR3 is CASSEADTQYF. The CDR3 DNA is TGTGCCAGCAGTGAAGCAGATACGCAGTATTTT. The whole variable domain, remainder taken from reference TRBV2 and TRBJ2-3, is EPEVTQTPSHQVTQMGQEVILRCVPISNHLYFYWYRQILGQKVEFLVSFYNNEISEKSEIFDDQFSVERPDGSNFTLKIRSTKLEDSAMYFCASSEADTQYFGPGTRLTVL.

The V call is TRBV6-1, the J call TRBJ1-2, with D uncertain. This CDR3 region has 16 residues. From germline, CDR1 is MNHNS and CDR2 SASEGT. V lost 4 bases and J lost 4, with 19 bases in between. In DNA, the CDR3 is TGTGCCAGCAGTGGTACCTGGGCCCGGGGTGGCTATGGCTACACCTTC. Translated, it gives CASSGTWARGGYGYTF.

This clonotype was seen only a few times. The CDR3 nucleotides read TGTGCCAGCAGCGTGCTGGGACTAGCGAACACAGATACGCAGTATTTT. Amino acid sequence: CASSVLGLANTDTQYF. The genes are TRBV9 and TRBJ2-3, with 10 bases aligning to TRBD2. Trimming took 2 bases from V and 2 from J; bases not matched to a gene: 5. The germline V gene encodes CDR1 SGDLS and CDR2 YYNGEE. The CDR3 totals 16 residues.

This clonotype was detected ten times or more. The chain carries TRBV2 and TRBJ1-1; the D is unclear. The CDR3 consists of 13 residues. Trimming removed 0 bases from V and 2 bases from J, with 4 bases in between. Germline V gives CDR1 SNHLY, CDR2 FYNNEI. Here the CDR3 reads CASSEARNTEAFF. The CDR3 nucleotides are TGTGCCAGCAGTGAAGCCCGTAACACTGAAGCTTTCTTT.

This clonotype was recorded at least ten times. The rearrangement links TRBV20-1 to TRBJ2-5; no definite D call. The CDR3 spans 14 residues. Per germline, CDR1 DFQATT and CDR2 SNEGSKA (reference sequence). V was clipped by 0 bases and J by 1 base, with 9 bases between them. The CDR3 here is CSARDFRLQETQYF. CDR3 DNA sequence: TGCAGTGCTAGAGATTTCAGACTCCAAGAGACCCAGTACTTC.

The genes are TRBV14 and TRBJ2-5; D is uncertain. CDR1 SGHDN and CDR2 FVKESK come from the germline V gene. V lost 4 bases to trimming and J lost 3 bases, with 12 bases between them. This CDR3 is built from 14 residues. The CDR3: CASSPNRAEETQYF. CDR3 DNA: TGTGCCAGCAGCCCAAACCGAGCCGAAGAGACCCAGTACTTC.

This chain links TRBV28 with TRBJ2-7; no definite D call. V was clipped by 9 bases and J by 2 bases, with 14 bases between them. The CDR3 has 13 amino acids. The V gene's germline CDR1 is MDHEN and CDR2 SYDVKM. CDR3 bases: TGTGCCAGTGGCAGGCCCACAGCCTACGAGCAGTACTTC. Translated: CASGRPTAYEQYF.

This chain links TRBV2 with TRBJ1-5, with TRBD1 matching 9 bases. Germline-derived CDR1 and CDR2 are SNHLY and FYNNEI. The ends lost 6 bases at V and 6 bases at J; junction bases unmatched: 9. This CDR3 region has 15 residues. Here the CDR3 reads CASRPGQGWGQPQHF. The CDR3, as DNA: TGTGCCAGCAGACCGGGACAGGGATGGGGTCAGCCCCAGCATTTT.